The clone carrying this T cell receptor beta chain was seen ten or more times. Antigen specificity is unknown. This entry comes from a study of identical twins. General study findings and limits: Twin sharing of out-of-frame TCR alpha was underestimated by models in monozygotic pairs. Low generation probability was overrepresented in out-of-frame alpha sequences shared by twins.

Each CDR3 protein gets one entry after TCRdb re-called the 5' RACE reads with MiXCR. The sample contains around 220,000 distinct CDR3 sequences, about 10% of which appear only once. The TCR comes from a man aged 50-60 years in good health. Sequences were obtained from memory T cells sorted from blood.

The CDR3 loop is CASSYETSGGERDTQYF. Here the CDR3 DNA reads TGTGCCAGCAGTTACGAGACTAGCGGAGGAGAGAGAGATACGCAGTATTTT. This sequence joins TRBV6-5 and TRBJ2-3, with 9 bases that match TRBD2. The V gene end was trimmed by 2 bases and the J gene end by 5 bases; junction bases not matched to a gene: 11. CDR3 length: 17 residues. The V gene's germline CDR1 is MNHEY and CDR2 SVGAGI.